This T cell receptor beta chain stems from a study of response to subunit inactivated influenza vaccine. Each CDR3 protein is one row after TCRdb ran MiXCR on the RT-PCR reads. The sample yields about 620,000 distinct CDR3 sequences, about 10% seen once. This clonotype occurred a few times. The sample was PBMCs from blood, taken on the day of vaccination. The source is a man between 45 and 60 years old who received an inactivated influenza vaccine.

CDR3 nucleotide sequence: TGTGCCAGCAGTTCCGGGACAGGGGCGCCAGATACGCAGTATTTT. This codes for CASSSGTGAPDTQYF. The chain is built from TRBV12-3 or TRBV12-4 and TRBJ2-3; 10 positions agree with TRBD1. Trimming took 4 bases from V and 4 from J; bases not matched to a gene: 5. The CDR3 covers 15 residues.